The next 19 T cell receptor beta chains were all read from a single sample in a study of blood T cell repertoires in COVID-19. Libraries were prepared by immunoSEQ multiplex PCR; TCRdb keeps only in-frame clonotypes and omits some of them. Of roughly 100,000 clones in the sample, nearly 90% were seen once. Input material: peripheral blood. Source of these receptors: a man between 50 and 59 years old in a cohort sampled during active COVID-19.

The chain is built from TRBV11-2 and TRBJ2-7; possibly TRBD2 for D (7 bases). Trimming took off 6 bases at V and 0 bases at J, with 15 bases between the two ends. CDR1 is SGHAT, CDR2 FQNNGV, per germline. CDR3 size: 15 residues. As DNA, the CDR3 is TGTGCCAGCAGTAGGAGGGGGACTACCTCCTACGAGCAGTACTTC. Translation gives CASSRRGTTSYEQYF.

The chain links TRBV10-3 to TRBJ2-7; 10 bases map to TRBD1. Germline CDR1 is ENHRY and CDR2 is SYGVKD. This CDR3 contains 14 residues. V trimming: 8 bases; J trimming: 4 bases; junction bases outside the gene matches: 8. DNA of the CDR3: TGTGCCATCGGAGTGCGGGACAGGGGTTACGAGCAGTACTTC. This codes for CAIGVRDRGYEQYF.

This clone was counted between two and nine times. The chain couples TRBV7-8 to TRBJ1-1, with TRBD1 matching 12 bases. Germline V gene sequence: CDR1 SGHVS, CDR2 FQNEAQ. After removal of 4 bases from V and 6 bases from J, the junction contained 21 bases not matched to a gene. The CDR3 covers 20 residues. The CDR3 spells CASSSYPGTGGMSPAAEAFF. As DNA, the CDR3 is TGTGCCAGCAGCTCGTACCCAGGGACAGGGGGCATGTCCCCTGCCGCTGAAGCTTTCTTT.

This sequence joins TRBV5-8 and TRBJ2-4; 7 bases match TRBD2. Germline lookup yields CDR1 SGHTS and CDR2 YDEGEE. The CDR3 length is 14 residues. The trim removed 7 bases at V and 1 base at J, leaving 5 bases unmatched. The chain's CDR3 is CASAPGGAKNIQYF. The CDR3 bases are TGTGCCAGCGCCCCGGGAGGCGCCAAAAACATTCAGTACTTC.

The gene calls are TRBV5-1 and TRBJ2-7; possibly TRBD1 for D (5 bases). CDR1 and CDR2 (germline): SGHRS, YFSETQ. V was trimmed by 2 bases and J by 2 bases, leaving 14 bases between them. CDR3 length: 15 amino acids. The CDR3 region has the DNA TGCGCCAGCAGCTTAGCCACAGGTATCCCCTACGAGCAGTACTTC. Residues: CASSLATGIPYEQYF.

This rearrangement joins TRBV12-3 or TRBV12-4 to TRBJ1-5, with D possibly TRBD1 on 5 matching bases. V dropped 4 bases and J dropped 7 bases, with 11 bases sitting between them. The CDR3 totals 13 residues. Written as DNA, the CDR3 is TGTGCCAGCAGTTCCTGGGAGGGGCAGCCCCAGCATTTT. This codes for CASSSWEGQPQHF.

The V call is TRBV10-3, the J call TRBJ2-3, with 10 bases identical to TRBD2. The V gene end was trimmed by 3 bases and the J gene end by 3 bases; junction bases not matched to a gene: 6. The length of the CDR3 is 16 residues. CDR1 and CDR2 from the germline V gene are ENHRY and SYGVKD. DNA for the CDR3: TGTGCCATCAGTGATACGGGACTAGCGAGGACAGATACGCAGTATTTT. It encodes CAISDTGLARTDTQYF.

The DNA of the CDR3 is TGTGCCAGCAGTAAAACTAGCGGGGAGAACACCGGGGAGCTGTTTTTT. It translates to CASSKTSGENTGELFF. J is TRBJ2-2 and V is TRBV7-3, with 10 bases fitting TRBD2. This CDR3 has 16 residues. V shed 6 bases, J shed 1 base, and the junction held 5 bases outside the gene matches. Germline-derived CDR1 and CDR2 are SGHTA and FQGTGA.

This clone came up once. This chain connects TRBV28 to TRBJ1-1; D might be TRBD1 (6 bases). The CDR3 totals 17 residues. Germline V lookup: CDR1 MDHEN, CDR2 SYDVKM. V dropped 4 bases and J dropped 0 bases, with 18 bases sitting between them. Here the CDR3 DNA reads TGTGCCAGCAGTTCACCTAGGACAGCGACCATGAACACTGAAGCTTTCTTT. This sequence encodes CASSSPRTATMNTEAFF.

The CDR3 sequence: CASSSTSGGTETQYF. The CDR3, as DNA: TGTGCCAGCAGCTCGACTAGCGGGGGGACGGAGACCCAGTACTTC. The chain uses TRBV7-2 and TRBJ2-5; 13 bases are a match to TRBD2. J gave up 5 bases and V 4 bases, and 4 bases lay outside the gene matches. Germline lookup yields CDR1 SGHTA and CDR2 FQGNSA. The CDR3 covers 15 residues.

The chain has TRBV7-8 and TRBJ1-2, with D perhaps matching TRBD1 (5 bases). This CDR3 contains 15 residues. The V end was cut by 7 bases, the J end by 4 bases, with 19 bases between. Per the germline V gene, CDR1 is SGHVS and CDR2 is FQNEAQ. The CDR3 DNA reads as TGTGCCAGCACCCTCGGGGGGGAGCTCTCCTATGGCTACACCTTC. Its translation is CASTLGGELSYGYTF.

The chain joins TRBV5-1 to TRBJ2-7; 9 positions agree with TRBD1. Trimming at V came to 4 bases and at J to 7 bases, leaving 12 bases not matched to a gene. The length of the CDR3 is 15 residues. Germline V gene lookup returns CDR1 SGHRS and CDR2 YFSETQ. The CDR3 sequence is CASSTPRDRVEEQYV. The DNA of the CDR3 is TGCGCCAGCAGCACCCCCCGGGACAGGGTAGAAGAGCAGTACGTC.

CDR3 sequence reads: CASSLKGVDGYTF. The CDR3 DNA follows: TGTGCCAGCAGCTTGAAAGGGGTGGATGGCTACACCTTC. The chain couples TRBV5-4 to TRBJ1-2; possibly TRBD1 for D (5 bases). The CDR3 runs 13 residues. Germline loops: CDR1 SGHNT, CDR2 YYREEE (reference sequence). Trimming pared 1 base from V and 6 bases from J, leaving 10 bases between.

This sequence joins TRBV3-1 (or the pseudogene TRBV3-2) and TRBJ1-3; the D is unclear. Trimming left V 1 base short and J 2 bases short, with 9 bases between. This CDR3 is 15 amino acids long. CDR1 is LGHDT and CDR2 is YNNKEL in the germline V gene (reference sequence). The DNA for the CDR3 is TGTGCCAGCAGCCAAGCGGGATCAACTGGAAACACCATATATTTT. Translation gives CASSQAGSTGNTIYF.

The chain links TRBV28 to TRBJ1-5; 10 bases align to TRBD1. Germline lookup yields CDR1 MDHEN and CDR2 SYDVKM. This CDR3 is 14 amino acids long. The V segment lost 7 bases and the J segment 6 bases; nucleotides outside the gene matches: 6. Here the CDR3 DNA reads TGTGCCAGCACTCCCGGGACAGGGGTTCAGCCCCAGCATTTT. Its translation: CASTPGTGVQPQHF.

This chain uses TRBV27 with TRBJ2-1; 8 bases match TRBD2. CDR1 and CDR2 from the germline V gene are MNHEY and SMNVEV (reference sequence). The CDR3 is 16 amino acids. The ends lost 6 bases at V and 0 bases at J; junction bases unmatched: 7. DNA for the CDR3: TGTGCCAGCAGGGGGGGCGGGGGGAGCTCCTACAATGAGCAGTTCTTC. Translation gives CASRGGGGSSYNEQFF.

The chain links TRBV7-8 to TRBJ2-1; 11 positions match TRBD2. The CDR3 consists of 15 residues. Germline loops: CDR1 SGHVS, CDR2 FQNEAQ. V was pared by 5 bases and J by 11 bases, with 11 bases of the junction left unmatched. CDR3: CASSQGTSGARKQFF. DNA of the CDR3: TGTGCCAGCAGCCAAGGGACTAGCGGCGCTAGAAAGCAGTTCTTC.

The V and J genes are TRBV27 and TRBJ1-6; D unclear. Trimming took off 5 bases at V and 10 bases at J, with 18 bases between the two ends. Germline loops: CDR1 MNHEY, CDR2 SMNVEV (reference sequence). CDR3 length: 15 residues. CDR3: CASSPEARSWSPLHF. The CDR3 region has the DNA TGTGCCAGCAGTCCCGAGGCCCGATCATGGTCACCCCTCCACTTT.

The chain combines TRBV29-1 with TRBJ2-5; 10 bases map to TRBD2. This CDR3 contains 14 residues. Germline values: CDR1 SQVTM, CDR2 ANQGSEA. V shed 6 bases, J shed 2 bases, and the junction held 6 bases outside the gene matches. Here the CDR3 DNA reads TGCAGCGTCGACCAACTAGCGGGGCAAGAGACCCAGTACTTC. Translating gives CSVDQLAGQETQYF.